These 5 T cell receptor beta chains were sequenced from one sample in a study of shared clonotypes between healthy human individuals (dated by TCRdb to 2019 to 2021). Receptor libraries were prepared by the immunoSEQ multiplex PCR assay. The immuneACCESS repertoire file appears here via TCRdb, limited to in-frame rearrangements. These files lack a portion of the clones; in checked studies, under half of the deficit traces to unresolved V genes, and the cause of the others is not known. The sample has 950,000 to 1,100,000 clones on record, about 75% of them singletons. The ten largest account for roughly 1.4% of the sample. The sequencing input was memory CD4+ T cells sorted from blood. In light of the paper, this sample's cell subset or site label describes: CD45RA-negative fraction. The source of these receptors is a man aged 18 to 29 in good health.

The rearrangement joins TRBV18 to TRBJ2-5; 13 nucleotides agree with TRBD2. V shed 0 bases, J shed 3 bases, and the junction held 1 base outside the gene matches. CDR1 and CDR2 (germline): KGHSH, LQKENI. The length of the CDR3 is 16 residues. The CDR3, as DNA: TGTGCCAGCTCACCACCGGGACTAGCGGGAAAAGAGACCCAGTACTTC. As protein: CASSPPGLAGKETQYF.

The chain carries TRBV6-6 and TRBJ2-5; no clear D. CDR3 length: 11 residues. V lost 5 bases to trimming and J lost 5 bases, with 6 bases between them. The germline gives CDR1 MNHNY, CDR2 SVGAGI (reference sequence). Written as DNA, the CDR3 is TGTGCCAGCAGTCCTCTGGAGACCCAGTACTTC. Translation gives CASSPLETQYF.

About this clone itself: Other DNA sequences in the sample encode the same CDR3. The chain combines TRBV27 with TRBJ2-2, with D hard to call. This CDR3 has 12 amino acids. V lost 5 bases and J 5 bases, leaving 6 bases between the germline ends. The V gene's germline CDR1 is MNHEY and CDR2 SMNVEV (reference sequence). CDR3: CASSRWTGELFF. The CDR3 nucleotides read TGTGCCAGCAGTCGGTGGACCGGGGAGCTGTTTTTT.

Only one count was recorded for this clone. Other DNA sequences in this specimen translate into the identical CDR3. The chain has TRBV2 and TRBJ2-2; D is undetermined. The CDR3 is 13 residues long. Germline values: CDR1 SNHLY, CDR2 FYNNEI. Trimming removed 6 bases at V and 0 bases at J, with 5 bases between. The CDR3 loop reads CASSRANTGELFF. The CDR3 DNA is TGTGCCAGCAGCAGAGCGAACACCGGGGAGCTGTTTTTT.

This chain uses TRBV30 with TRBJ2-7, with a weak D call TRBD2 (7 bases). The germline V gene has CDR1 GTSNPN and CDR2 SVGIG (reference sequence). V gave up 8 bases and J gave up 2 bases, with 13 bases separating them. The CDR3 is 12 amino acids. The CDR3 is CAVGGRAYEQYF. DNA of the CDR3: TGTGCCGTGGGGGGGCGGGCCTACGAGCAGTACTTC.